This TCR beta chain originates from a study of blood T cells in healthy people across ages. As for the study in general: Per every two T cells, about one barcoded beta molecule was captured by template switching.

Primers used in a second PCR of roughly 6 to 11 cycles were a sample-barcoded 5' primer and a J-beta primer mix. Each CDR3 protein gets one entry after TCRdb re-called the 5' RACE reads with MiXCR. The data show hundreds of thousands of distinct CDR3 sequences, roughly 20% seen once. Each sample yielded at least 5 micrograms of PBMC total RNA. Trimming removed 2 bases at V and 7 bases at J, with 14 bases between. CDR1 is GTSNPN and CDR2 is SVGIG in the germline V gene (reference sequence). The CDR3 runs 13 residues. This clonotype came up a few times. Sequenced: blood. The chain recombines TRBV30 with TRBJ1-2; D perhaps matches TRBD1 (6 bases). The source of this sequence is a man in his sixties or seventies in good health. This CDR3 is CAWSTTRQAGYTF. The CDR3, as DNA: TGTGCCTGGAGTACGACTCGACAGGCTGGCTACACCTTC.